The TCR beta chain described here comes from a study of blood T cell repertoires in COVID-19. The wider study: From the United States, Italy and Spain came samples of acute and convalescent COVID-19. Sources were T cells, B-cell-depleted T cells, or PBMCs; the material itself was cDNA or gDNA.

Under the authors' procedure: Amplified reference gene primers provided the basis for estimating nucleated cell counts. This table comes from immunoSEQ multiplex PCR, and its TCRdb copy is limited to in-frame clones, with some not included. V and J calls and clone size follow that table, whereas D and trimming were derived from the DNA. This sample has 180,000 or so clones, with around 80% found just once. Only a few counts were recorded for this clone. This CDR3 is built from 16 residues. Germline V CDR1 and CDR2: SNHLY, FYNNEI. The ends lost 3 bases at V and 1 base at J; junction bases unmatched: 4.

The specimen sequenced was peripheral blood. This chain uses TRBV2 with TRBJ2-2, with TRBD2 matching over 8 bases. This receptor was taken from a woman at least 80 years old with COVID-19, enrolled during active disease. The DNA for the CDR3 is TGTGCCAGCAGTGATGTGGCGGGGGGGAACACCGGGGAGCTGTTTTTT. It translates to CASSDVAGGNTGELFF.